This T cell receptor (beta chain) was retrieved from a study of shared clonotypes between healthy human individuals (dated by TCRdb to 2020 to 2022). Some background on the complete study: A couple of women and a few men aged 18 to 49 years were included in the cohort. Leukapheresis yielded between about 0.8 and 8.9 billion PBMCs per donor. To estimate repertoire size and how much clonotypes are shared between individuals, the study performed deep sequencing of blood TCR repertoires from a few healthy adults. To increase sequencing depth and limit assay-specific biases, TCR repertoire library preparation and sequencing were carried out by different laboratories using diverse techniques. For each donor, CD4 naive and CD4 memory were each given three plates, CD8 naive was given two plates, and CD8 memory was given one plate. On the study overall, not on this receptor specifically: Estimated clonotype richness was generally larger for naive than for memory subsets. Rarefaction of sorted-subset datasets indicated incomplete sequencing despite the large sequencing depth. Because the study included only a small number of donors, the genetic and exposure-history diversity represented was limited. Pairwise subsampling indicated that sequencing depth was expected to affect the degree of clonotype sharing among donors. Across a few donors, roughly 5% of naive CD4, over 3% of naive CD8, approximately 2.5% of memory CD4, and approximately 0.4% of memory CD8 clonotypes were shared. Compared with non-shared clonotypes, clonotypes shared by all four sorted-subset donors had higher generation probabilities. Sampling was limited to blood, and TCR repertoires in tissue likely differ from TCR repertoires in blood.

Based on the germline V gene, the CDR1 and CDR2 sequences are SGHTA and FQGNSA. At the junction V is shortened by 3 bases and J by 4 bases; bases outside the gene matches: 6. From the cysteine through the phenylalanine, the CDR3 covers 16 amino acids. Of the read, only the CDR3 DNA is kept; its 48 bases are in frame from base 1. Using the deep immunoSEQ assay, multiplex PCR amplified TCR CDR3 regions from genomic DNA. Extracted genomic DNA from each cell subset was distributed evenly across all wells of several immunoSEQ 96-well plates, and each plate was treated as a replicate. For sorted subsets, 200 to 250 ng of genomic DNA, equivalent to 25,000 to 30,000 T cell genomes, went into each replicate PCR. The purified libraries were quantified using a Qubit 3.0 fluorometer, sized with a Bioanalyzer 2100, and then quantified again using the KAPA Library Quantification kit. Every immunoSEQ 96-well plate was sequenced on a dedicated single-read 150-cycle Illumina NextSeq 550 flow cell. From the authors' description of their analysis: Because only junctional sequences without quality scores were contained in the immunoSEQ output, filtering matching that applied to full-length reads could not be performed. To assign V/J genes and CDR3, sequences were annotated using PyIR, a Python wrapper for IgBLAST v1.9, with IMGT germline references. Reads were filtered out if the reads had weak V/J assignments (E-value above 1e-6), no CDR3, stop codons, out-of-frame junctions, or ambiguous translated residues. V3J clonotypes were defined as sequences sharing an identical inferred V gene, J gene, and CDR3 amino acid sequence. Percentage overlap between repertoires was calculated by dividing the number of shared unique clonotypes by the size of the smaller repertoire. Three approaches were used to assess repertoire richness: RTK rarefaction, the Chao1 estimator, and Recon v2.1 estimates of unobserved clonotypes. Generation probabilities were computed with OLGA for all TCRbeta clonotypes obtained by the gDNA method from a few donors. In TCRdb, the immuneACCESS table is reduced to in-frame sequences with V and J assigned. These tables do not hold every clone; where another copy was compared, an unresolved V gene accounts for under half, and the others remain unexplained. The D gene and trimming were derived from the DNA, and the V and J assignments and clone size from that table. Here the sample has approximately 2,000,000 clones; around 95% occur a single time. The top ten hold approximately 1.7% of the sample.

About this clone: Its cognate antigen has yet to be identified. Base qualities are missing; no much larger clone stands one base away.

CD8 naive samples consisted of CD45RO-negative cells that were positively selected for CCR7, yielding a CD45RA+CCR7+ population without TemRA cells. Healthy HIV-negative adults with no recently reported acute infections or vaccinations were included as donors. All donors were Caucasian adults living in Nashville, Tennessee, USA. Blood was collected by leukapheresis, and PBMCs were isolated by Ficoll-Histopaque density gradient centrifugation and then cryopreserved in liquid nitrogen vapor phase. Analytical flow cytometry was used to check the purity and quantity of each magnetically sorted T cell population. From each sorted fraction, genomic DNA was isolated and quantified by UV absorbance on a Nanodrop 2000c.

Source material: naive CD8+ T cells from PBMCs. Explained via the paper, the cell subset or site label denotes: CD45RA+CCR7+. The sequence came from a man younger than 35 in good health. Some clones in this sample may be carry-over from other donors' samples. The sequence joins TRBV7-2 to TRBJ1-5; 10 of the junction bases match TRBD1. The nucleotide sequence reads TGTGCCAGCAGCTTGGGGGACAGGGGCCCTAATCAGCCCCAGCATTTT. The encoded protein is CASSLGDRGPNQPQHF.